These T cell receptor beta chains were read from a single sample in a study of post-analysis software for immune sequencing data. TCRdb ran MiXCR on the PCR reads and lists one entry per CDR3 protein. In the table there are a few hundred thousand distinct CDR3 sequences, less than 35% of which are singletons. Source material: blood. The receptors stem from a girl aged 10 to 17 with multiple sclerosis. The CDR3 runs from the conserved cysteine through the conserved F or W. A D gene is named only where the DNA matches it firmly. For some rows the clone size is stated as once, few or many, or as a class when expanded; others skip it.

abundance: few; j_gene: TRBJ2-3; d_gene: -; v_gene: TRBV2; CDR3nt: TGTGCCAGCAGTGAAGCAGGGTTCACAGATACGCAGTATTTT; CDR3aa: CASSEAGFTDTQYF
abundance: once; j_gene: TRBJ2-7; d_gene: -; v_gene: TRBV20-1; CDR3nt: TGCAGTGCGTATACCGGGACCGGGGCCTACGAGCAGTACTTC; CDR3aa: CSAYTGTGAYEQYF
abundance: -; j_gene: TRBJ2-7; d_gene: TRBD1; v_gene: TRBV6-5; CDR3nt: TGTGCCAGCAGTCCTAGGACAGGCGAGCAGTACTTC; CDR3aa: CASSPRTGEQYF
abundance: many; j_gene: TRBJ2-1; d_gene: -; v_gene: TRBV29-1; CDR3nt: TGCAGCGCCCACTACAATGAGCAGTTCTTC; CDR3aa: CSAHYNEQFF
abundance: -; j_gene: TRBJ2-3; d_gene: -; v_gene: TRBV7-2; CDR3nt: TGTGCCAGCAGCTTAGATTGGCCCATGGATACGCAGTATTTT; CDR3aa: CASSLDWPMDTQYF
abundance: -; j_gene: TRBJ2-7; d_gene: -; v_gene: TRBV20-1; CDR3nt: TGCAGTGCTGGCAGCAGTGGATATGTGAGCTACGAGCAGTACTTC; CDR3aa: CSAGSSGYVSYEQYF
abundance: -; j_gene: TRBJ1-5; d_gene: TRBD1; v_gene: TRBV2; CDR3nt: TGTGCCAGCAGTGCCTCGACAGGGAGGCATCGGCCCCAGCATTTT; CDR3aa: CASSASTGRHRPQHF
abundance: -; j_gene: TRBJ1-2; d_gene: -; v_gene: TRBV4-1; CDR3nt: TGCGCCAGCAGCCAAGATAGGAGTTCGGCGAGTAACTATGGCTACACTTTC; CDR3aa: CASSQDRSSASNYGYTF
abundance: -; j_gene: TRBJ2-5; d_gene: -; v_gene: TRBV3-1; CDR3nt: TGTGCCAGCAGCCGTAGACAGTATGAGGAGCAGTACTTC; CDR3aa: CASSRRQYEEQYF
abundance: few; j_gene: TRBJ2-7; d_gene: TRBD1; v_gene: TRBV10-3; CDR3nt: TGTGCCATCAGTGTAAATGGCCCCCGGACAGGCTCCTACGAGCAGTACTTC; CDR3aa: CAISVNGPRTGSYEQYF
abundance: -; j_gene: TRBJ2-7; d_gene: -; v_gene: TRBV7-9; CDR3nt: TGTGCCAGCAGCTTACTTTCCGTCTACGAGCAGTACTTC; CDR3aa: CASSLLSVYEQYF
abundance: -; j_gene: TRBJ1-6; d_gene: -; v_gene: TRBV7-2; CDR3nt: TGTGCCAGCAGCTCGTGGGGATCCGAGTATAATTCACCCCTCCACTTT; CDR3aa: CASSSWGSEYNSPLHF
abundance: -; j_gene: TRBJ1-5; d_gene: -; v_gene: TRBV5-6; CDR3nt: TGTGCCAGCAGCTGGGCCCGCAATCAGCCCCAGCATTTT; CDR3aa: CASSWARNQPQHF
abundance: few; j_gene: TRBJ1-6; d_gene: -; v_gene: TRBV6-1; CDR3nt: TGTGCCAGCCTACCGGGACCTGGGCAGGGTTCACCCCTCCACTTT; CDR3aa: CASLPGPGQGSPLHF
abundance: -; j_gene: TRBJ1-1; d_gene: -; v_gene: TRBV6-6; CDR3nt: TGTGCCAGCAGTTACTCGAGTTTGGGAGGCACTGAAGCTTTCTTT; CDR3aa: CASSYSSLGGTEAFF
abundance: few; j_gene: TRBJ2-1; d_gene: -; v_gene: TRBV7-7; CDR3nt: TGTGCTAGCAGCTTAGGCACAACGGGGGCCGGGGAGCAGTTCTTC; CDR3aa: CASSLGTTGAGEQFF
abundance: -; j_gene: TRBJ2-5; d_gene: TRBD2; v_gene: TRBV6-2/TRBV6-3; CDR3nt: TGTGCCAGTTCACGGGGGGGCGGATCGAAGACCCAGTACTTC; CDR3aa: CASSRGGGSKTQYF
abundance: once; j_gene: TRBJ1-2; d_gene: TRBD1; v_gene: TRBV10-3; CDR3nt: TGTGCCATCAGATCTGGGACAGACCCGCACTATGGCTACACCTTC; CDR3aa: CAIRSGTDPHYGYTF
abundance: few; j_gene: TRBJ1-5; d_gene: -; v_gene: TRBV20-1; CDR3nt: TGCAGTGCTCCCGGCCCCCTTTACAATCAGCCCCAGCATTTT; CDR3aa: CSAPGPLYNQPQHF
abundance: few; j_gene: TRBJ1-2; d_gene: TRBD1; v_gene: TRBV10-3; CDR3nt: TGTGCCATCAGTGAGTGGGACAGACCTAACTATGGCTACACCTTC; CDR3aa: CAISEWDRPNYGYTF
abundance: -; j_gene: TRBJ1-5; d_gene: -; v_gene: TRBV6-1; CDR3nt: TGTGCCAGCAGCCCCGGGTCGCGTCAGCCCCAGCATTTT; CDR3aa: CASSPGSRQPQHF
abundance: -; j_gene: TRBJ2-7; d_gene: TRBD1; v_gene: TRBV6-1; CDR3nt: TGTGCCAGCAGCCAAGACAGGGTGGGCTGGTTCTACGAGCAGTACTTC; CDR3aa: CASSQDRVGWFYEQYF
abundance: few; j_gene: TRBJ2-5; d_gene: -; v_gene: TRBV29-1; CDR3nt: TGCAGCGTTGAATCCGCCTTAAAACAAGAGACCCAGTACTTC; CDR3aa: CSVESALKQETQYF
abundance: few; j_gene: TRBJ2-3; d_gene: -; v_gene: TRBV9; CDR3nt: TGTGCCAGCAGCGTCCGGTCGGGACAAGGTGTTGCAGATACGCAGTATTTT; CDR3aa: CASSVRSGQGVADTQYF
abundance: -; j_gene: TRBJ2-7; d_gene: TRBD2; v_gene: TRBV7-2; CDR3nt: TGTGCCAGCAGCTCTGTGGCTAGCGGGGGCTACGAGCAGTACTTC; CDR3aa: CASSSVASGGYEQYF
abundance: few; j_gene: TRBJ2-7; d_gene: -; v_gene: TRBV6-5; CDR3nt: TGTGCCAGGATGGGGGAGCAGTACTTC; CDR3aa: CARMGEQYF
abundance: -; j_gene: TRBJ2-3; d_gene: TRBD2; v_gene: TRBV12-3/TRBV12-4; CDR3nt: TGTGCCAGCAGTTCCTCGACTAGCGCTGGGGCAGATACGCAGTATTTT; CDR3aa: CASSSSTSAGADTQYF
abundance: -; j_gene: TRBJ2-3; d_gene: -; v_gene: TRBV15; CDR3nt: TGTGCCACCAGGTCAGGATCTAGCACAGATACGCAGTATTTT; CDR3aa: CATRSGSSTDTQYF
abundance: -; j_gene: TRBJ2-3; d_gene: -; v_gene: TRBV27; CDR3nt: TGTGCCAGCAGTTTAATGGTATCAGATACGCAGTATTTT; CDR3aa: CASSLMVSDTQYF
abundance: few; j_gene: TRBJ2-1; d_gene: -; v_gene: TRBV4-3; CDR3nt: TGCGCCAGCAGCCAAGATGGCGTCGGGCTCTACAATGAGCAGTTCTTC; CDR3aa: CASSQDGVGLYNEQFF
abundance: -; j_gene: TRBJ2-7; d_gene: TRBD1; v_gene: TRBV12-3/TRBV12-4; CDR3nt: TGTGCCAGCTCCACCTTACAGGGGGGAGCCAACGAGCAGTACTTC; CDR3aa: CASSTLQGGANEQYF
abundance: many; j_gene: TRBJ2-7; d_gene: TRBD1; v_gene: TRBV10-3; CDR3nt: TGTGCCATCAGTGCCTGGACAGGGACAACTTACGAGCAGTACTTC; CDR3aa: CAISAWTGTTYEQYF
abundance: many; j_gene: TRBJ2-7; d_gene: -; v_gene: TRBV5-5; CDR3nt: TGTGCCAGCAGCTTGGCCGCCTCGGGCTCCGACGAGCAGTACTTC; CDR3aa: CASSLAASGSDEQYF
abundance: many; j_gene: TRBJ1-1; d_gene: -; v_gene: TRBV29-1; CDR3nt: TGCAGCGTAGAGACATACACTGAAGCTTTCTTT; CDR3aa: CSVETYTEAFF
abundance: few; j_gene: TRBJ2-5; d_gene: -; v_gene: TRBV7-9; CDR3nt: TGTGCCAGCAGCCGGGGTGCGGATAAACTAGAGACCCAGTACTTC; CDR3aa: CASSRGADKLETQYF
abundance: -; j_gene: TRBJ2-5; d_gene: -; v_gene: TRBV6-5; CDR3nt: TGTGCCAGCAGCCACAATGGACAGCAAGAGACCCAGTACTTC; CDR3aa: CASSHNGQQETQYF
abundance: few; j_gene: TRBJ2-7; d_gene: -; v_gene: TRBV27; CDR3nt: TGTGCCAGCAGGGGAGGGGGCTCTAATTTGGGTGAGCAGTACTTC; CDR3aa: CASRGGGSNLGEQYF
abundance: few; j_gene: TRBJ2-7; d_gene: -; v_gene: TRBV10-3; CDR3nt: TGTGCCATCGGCTCCTACGAGCAGTACTTC; CDR3aa: CAIGSYEQYF
abundance: -; j_gene: TRBJ2-7; d_gene: -; v_gene: TRBV12-3/TRBV12-4; CDR3nt: TGTGCCAGCACCCTGAGTCCTAGCGCTCCCTACGAGCAGTACTTC; CDR3aa: CASTLSPSAPYEQYF
abundance: -; j_gene: TRBJ2-7; d_gene: -; v_gene: TRBV3-1; CDR3nt: TGTGCCAGCAGTCAGGTCTCCTACGAGCAGTACTTC; CDR3aa: CASSQVSYEQYF
abundance: -; j_gene: TRBJ2-3; d_gene: -; v_gene: TRBV11-1; CDR3nt: TGTGCCAGCAGCTTGCGGGACACAGATACGCAGTATTTT; CDR3aa: CASSLRDTDTQYF
abundance: -; j_gene: TRBJ1-5; d_gene: -; v_gene: TRBV16; CDR3nt: TGTGCCAGCAGCCAATCGCAGTACAATCAGCCCCAGCATTTT; CDR3aa: CASSQSQYNQPQHF
abundance: -; j_gene: TRBJ2-4; d_gene: -; v_gene: TRBV12-3/TRBV12-4; CDR3nt: TGTGCCAGCAGTTTAGAGGGGAAAGGGGCCAAAAACATTCAGTACTTC; CDR3aa: CASSLEGKGAKNIQYF
abundance: -; j_gene: TRBJ2-7; d_gene: TRBD2; v_gene: TRBV20-1; CDR3nt: TGCAGTGCTAGAGATGCTAGCGGGGGGTACGAGCAGTACTTC; CDR3aa: CSARDASGGYEQYF
abundance: -; j_gene: TRBJ2-1; d_gene: -; v_gene: TRBV7-3; CDR3nt: TGTGCCAGCAGCTTAGAAGCGGTTCCCTACAATGAGCAGTTCTTC; CDR3aa: CASSLEAVPYNEQFF
abundance: -; j_gene: TRBJ2-5; d_gene: -; v_gene: TRBV3-1; CDR3nt: TGTGCCAGCAGCCAAGATAAGGGGCGGCGGGGCCGCGAGACCCAGTACTTC; CDR3aa: CASSQDKGRRGRETQYF
abundance: -; j_gene: TRBJ1-5; d_gene: -; v_gene: TRBV7-9; CDR3nt: TGTGCCAGCAGCTACGGAAGGCAGGATACAACGGGGAATCAGCCCCAGCATTTT; CDR3aa: CASSYGRQDTTGNQPQHF
abundance: few; j_gene: TRBJ2-7; d_gene: -; v_gene: TRBV7-6; CDR3nt: TGTGCCAGCAGCTCTAAGCCACAGGGTAAGAACGAGCAGTACTTC; CDR3aa: CASSSKPQGKNEQYF
abundance: -; j_gene: TRBJ2-1; d_gene: -; v_gene: TRBV7-2; CDR3nt: TGTGCCAGCAGCTTCGAGACCCAACGCCGGCAGTTCTTC; CDR3aa: CASSFETQRRQFF
abundance: few; j_gene: TRBJ2-7; d_gene: -; v_gene: TRBV6-5; CDR3nt: TGTGCCAGCAGCATTCGCCCGGGGGACATCGTCTACGAGCAGTACTTC; CDR3aa: CASSIRPGDIVYEQYF
abundance: -; j_gene: TRBJ2-1; d_gene: TRBD2; v_gene: TRBV24-1; CDR3nt: TGTGCCACCAGTCCGGGGGATCCGGGACTAGCGGGGCCGTTCTCCTACAATGAGCAGTTCTTC; CDR3aa: CATSPGDPGLAGPFSYNEQFF
abundance: -; j_gene: TRBJ2-7; d_gene: -; v_gene: TRBV6-2/TRBV6-3; CDR3nt: TGTGCCAGCAGTACAAGCTCGGGGGTCTACGAGCAGTACTTC; CDR3aa: CASSTSSGVYEQYF
abundance: -; j_gene: TRBJ2-7; d_gene: -; v_gene: TRBV3-1; CDR3nt: TGTGCCAGCAGCCAGGCGGAGTGGTCCTACGAGCAGTACTTC; CDR3aa: CASSQAEWSYEQYF
abundance: few; j_gene: TRBJ2-3; d_gene: -; v_gene: TRBV12-3/TRBV12-4; CDR3nt: TGTGCCAGCAGTTTAGACGGGACCGTAAAGACGCAGTATTTT; CDR3aa: CASSLDGTVKTQYF
abundance: few; j_gene: TRBJ1-5; d_gene: TRBD1; v_gene: TRBV12-3/TRBV12-4; CDR3nt: TGTGCCAGCAGATTCGGACAGGAAGGAGATCAGCCCCAGCATTTT; CDR3aa: CASRFGQEGDQPQHF
abundance: few; j_gene: TRBJ1-6; d_gene: -; v_gene: TRBV6-1; CDR3nt: TGTGCCAGCAGTGAAAGGCAGGACTCTTCACCCCTCCACTTT; CDR3aa: CASSERQDSSPLHF
abundance: -; j_gene: TRBJ2-3; d_gene: TRBD2; v_gene: TRBV28; CDR3nt: TGTGCCAGCAGTGCTAGCGGGGGGCGGAGCACAGATACGCAGTATTTT; CDR3aa: CASSASGGRSTDTQYF
abundance: -; j_gene: TRBJ1-2; d_gene: TRBD1; v_gene: TRBV27; CDR3nt: TGTGCCAGCAGTTTACGGGCAGGGGGCACGAGTGGCTACACCTTC; CDR3aa: CASSLRAGGTSGYTF